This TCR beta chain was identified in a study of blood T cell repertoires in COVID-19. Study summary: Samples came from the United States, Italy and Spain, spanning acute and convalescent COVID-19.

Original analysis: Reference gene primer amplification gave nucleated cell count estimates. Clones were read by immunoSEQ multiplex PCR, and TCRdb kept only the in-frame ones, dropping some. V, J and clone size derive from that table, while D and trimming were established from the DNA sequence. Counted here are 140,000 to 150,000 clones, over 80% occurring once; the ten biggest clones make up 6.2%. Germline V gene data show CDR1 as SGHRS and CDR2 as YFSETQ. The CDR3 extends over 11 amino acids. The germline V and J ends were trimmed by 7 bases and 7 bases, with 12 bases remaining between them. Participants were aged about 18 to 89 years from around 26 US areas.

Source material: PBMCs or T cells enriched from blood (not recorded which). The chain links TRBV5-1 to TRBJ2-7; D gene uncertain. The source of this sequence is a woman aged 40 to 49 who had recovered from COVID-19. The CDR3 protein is CASASRAEQYF. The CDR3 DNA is TGCGCCAGCGCTTCCCGAGCTGAGCAGTACTTC.